This T cell receptor beta chain was sequenced during a study of T cell responses to AZD1222 COVID-19 vaccine. This CDR3 has 15 residues. Germline V gene sequence: CDR1 SSHAT, CDR2 FNYEAQ (reference sequence). Here immunoSEQ multiplex PCR was the method, and the copy in TCRdb shows in-frame clones only, minus some. The data show roughly 170,000 clones, over 75% seen once. Concerning this clone: What it binds is not known. Relative to the germline gene, one junction end is altered; a read error may explain this.

Whole-study findings and limits: It was only after the peak T cell response that any repertoires were sampled. At study baseline, merely roughly 6 AZD1222 recipients were seropositive. The donor group comprised mostly white British people and more females; the analysis possibly underestimated clonal diversity. Researchers report vaccine-associated CD4 TCRs spanning spike, with dominance at 160-218 and 743-854.

The TCR comes from an adult in good health. This sample comprised peripheral blood, obtained on day 0 of AZD1222 vaccination. The chain couples TRBV7-7 to TRBJ2-1; 9 bases fit TRBD1. In DNA, the CDR3 is TGTGCTAGCAGCCCCGGACAGGGGCTCAACAATGAGCAGTTCTTC. This translates into CASSPGQGLNNEQFF.